This TCR beta chain is drawn from a study of T cell responses to AZD1222 COVID-19 vaccine. Study findings and constraints: White British ancestry dominated among donors, who included more females, and clonal diversity was possibly underestimated. Scientists sampled the repertoires only once the peak T cell response had passed.

Clones were read by immunoSEQ multiplex PCR, and TCRdb kept only the in-frame ones, dropping some. The sample has approximately 65,000 clones; around nine tenths are singletons. The V gene's germline CDR1 is MNHEY and CDR2 SMNVEV (reference sequence). There are 13 residues in the CDR3. V lost 0 bases to trimming and J lost 7 bases, with 7 bases between them. Concerning this clone: What it binds is not known.

This specimen was peripheral blood, taken on day 0 of AZD1222 vaccination. The sequence was collected from an adult in good health. The rearrangement uses TRBV27 and TRBJ2-1; no reliable D call. CDR3 residues: CASSLSGWNEQFF. As DNA, the CDR3 is TGTGCCAGCAGTTTATCGGGGTGGAATGAGCAGTTCTTC.